One sample yielded the 24 T cell receptor beta chains listed below, sequenced in a study of cytomegalovirus exposure and HLA in healthy donors. Primers: 60 Vbeta forward and 13 Jbeta reverse. Some clones are missing from TCRdb's copy, which holds only in-frame ones; the method was immunoSEQ multiplex PCR. The repertoire holds about 160,000 clones, with about 85% as singletons. Sequenced input: PBMCs. Receptor source: a man between 18 and 35 years old in good health and CMV-seronegative.

V is TRBV6-1 and J is TRBJ2-3; 7 positions match TRBD1. V lost 5 bases, J lost 14 bases, and 10 bases stayed unmatched. The CDR3 loop spans 12 amino acids. The germline CDR1 and CDR2 sequences are MNHNS and SASEGT. CDR3 sequence reads: CASSKGGSRPYF. CDR3 bases: TGTGCCAGCAGTAAAGGGGGCTCCCGTCCGTATTTT.

The chain is built from TRBV9 and TRBJ1-3; weak D call: TRBD1 (5 bases). Trimming pared 2 bases from V and 4 bases from J, leaving 13 bases between. Per germline, CDR1 SGDLS and CDR2 YYNGEE. The CDR3 consists of 15 residues. The CDR3 nucleotides read TGTGCCAGCAGCGTCGGCGGAGGGGAAGGAAACACCATATATTTT. Protein sequence: CASSVGGGEGNTIYF. Full variable domain (outside the CDR3, taken from reference TRBV9 and TRBJ1-3): DSGVTQTPKHLITATGQRVTLRCSPRSGDLSVYWYQQSLDQGLQFLIQYYNGEERAKGNILERFSAQQFPDLHSELNLSSLELGDSALYFCASSVGGGEGNTIYFGEGSWLTVV.

The genes are TRBV6-6 and TRBJ1-5; no definite D call. Per germline, CDR1 MNHNY and CDR2 SVGAGI (reference sequence). The V end was cut by 2 bases, the J end by 3 bases, with 5 bases between. The CDR3 is made up of 13 amino acids. The CDR3 here is CASSYVDNQPQHF. In DNA, the CDR3 is TGTGCCAGCAGTTACGTAGACAATCAGCCCCAGCATTTT.

This chain connects TRBV5-5 to TRBJ1-3, with a tentative D call TRBD1 (5 bases). Germline assignment: CDR1 SGHKS and CDR2 YYEKEE (reference sequence). V was clipped by 4 bases and J by 4 bases, with 12 bases between them. This CDR3 is 14 amino acids long. The CDR3 sequence: CASSLQAGGNTIYF. As DNA, the CDR3 is TGTGCCAGCAGCCTCCAGGCAGGGGGAAACACCATATATTTT.

The chain employs TRBV29-1 and TRBJ2-6; possible D gene TRBD2, 5 bases. Trimming took 5 bases from V and 4 from J, leaving 9 bases between them. The CDR3 length is 13 residues. Per the germline V gene, CDR1 is SQVTM and CDR2 is ANQGSEA. The CDR3 region is CSVRRGGANVLTF. In DNA form, the CDR3 reads TGCAGCGTTCGGAGAGGGGGGGCCAACGTCCTGACTTTC.

The sample holds a few counts of this clone. This chain connects TRBV15 to TRBJ2-1, with a tentative D call TRBD2 (5 bases). Looked up from germline, CDR1 is LNHNV and CDR2 is YYDKDF (reference sequence). This CDR3 has 13 amino acids. V shed 2 bases and J shed 7 bases, with 9 bases lying between them. The chain's CDR3 is CATSRKEENEQFF. The CDR3 DNA reads as TGTGCCACCAGCAGAAAGGAGGAGAATGAGCAGTTCTTC.

The V gene is TRBV4-1, the J gene TRBJ2-7; perhaps TRBD1 as D (5 bases). The CDR3 covers 15 residues. Trimming left V 0 bases short and J 0 bases short, with 9 bases between. Germline CDR1 MGHRA, CDR2 YSYEKL. For the CDR3, the DNA is TGCGCCAGCAGCCAAGAAGGGGTTACCTCCTACGAGCAGTACTTC. Its translation: CASSQEGVTSYEQYF.

V usage is TRBV7-6 and J usage is TRBJ2-3, with TRBD1 identical over 7 bases. With V trimmed by 4 bases and J by 2 bases, 6 bases remained unmatched. Germline V gene sequence: CDR1 SGHVS, CDR2 FNYEAQ. The CDR3 has 15 residues. The CDR3 region has the DNA TGTGCCAGCAGCTCTTCCGGGACAGACACAGATACGCAGTATTTT. Its translation: CASSSSGTDTDTQYF.

J is TRBJ2-2 and V is TRBV2; D gene ambiguous. In germline, CDR1 is SNHLY, CDR2 FYNNEI. The CDR3 contains 15 residues. Trimming took off 1 base at V and 3 bases at J, with 9 bases between the two ends. The chain's CDR3 is CASSEVAADTGELFF. Here the CDR3 DNA reads TGTGCCAGCAGTGAAGTAGCCGCCGACACCGGGGAGCTGTTTTTT.

The chain couples TRBV19 to TRBJ1-5; TRBD1 is a possible D gene (6 bases). Per germline, CDR1 LNHDA and CDR2 SQIVND (reference sequence). The CDR3 sequence is 16 residues long. Deletions cut 4 bases from V and 2 bases from J, with 15 bases between. The chain's CDR3 is CASSTSGVLGNQPQHF. CDR3 sequence (DNA): TGTGCCAGTAGTACATCAGGGGTATTAGGCAATCAGCCCCAGCATTTT.

V gene TRBV5-1 combines with J gene TRBJ2-3; 8 bases fit TRBD2. This CDR3 has 13 amino acids. The ends lost 4 bases at V and 5 bases at J; junction bases unmatched: 3. Germline assignment: CDR1 SGHRS and CDR2 YFSETQ. The CDR3 is CASSTGGVDTQYF. CDR3 nucleotides: TGCGCCAGCAGCACCGGGGGGGTAGATACGCAGTATTTT.

The chain recombines TRBV7-6 with TRBJ2-3, with unresolved D. Germline loops: CDR1 SGHVS, CDR2 FNYEAQ. The CDR3 length is 15 residues. With 1 base removed from V and 2 bases from J, the gap between germline ends came to 10 bases. CDR3 amino acids: CASSLGAIPTDTQYF. The CDR3 region has the DNA TGTGCCAGCAGCTTAGGCGCTATCCCCACAGATACGCAGTATTTT.

This chain links TRBV13 with TRBJ1-4; D not certain. V was shortened by 2 bases and J by 0 bases, with 4 bases between the two germline ends. This CDR3 spans 14 amino acids. Per the germline V gene, CDR1 is PRHDT and CDR2 is FYEKMQ (reference sequence). This CDR3 is CASSLLATNEKLFF. The CDR3 region has the DNA TGTGCCAGCAGCTTACTAGCAACTAATGAAAAACTGTTTTTT.

The chain recombines TRBV7-2 with TRBJ2-7; perhaps TRBD2 as D (5 bases). CDR3 length equals 12 residues. The V end was cut by 3 bases, the J end by 3 bases, with 6 bases between. Germline assignment: CDR1 SGHTA and CDR2 FQGNSA. The CDR3 loop reads CASSFRGYEQYF. The CDR3 nucleotides are TGTGCCAGCAGCTTCCGGGGCTACGAGCAGTACTTC.

The chain joins TRBV6-5 to TRBJ2-2; the match to TRBD2 covers 7 bases. CDR1 and CDR2 from the germline V gene are MNHEY and SVGAGI. With 2 bases clipped from V and 6 bases from J, the junction kept 9 bases outside the gene matches. The CDR3 consists of 16 residues. The CDR3 is CASSYGGDMGAGELFF. CDR3 coding DNA: TGTGCCAGCAGTTACGGGGGGGATATGGGCGCCGGGGAGCTGTTTTTT.

V and J are TRBV5-1 and TRBJ2-3; possible D gene TRBD2, 6 bases. The length of the CDR3 is 16 residues. Germline values: CDR1 SGHRS, CDR2 YFSETQ. Trimming cost V 0 bases and J 5 bases, with 16 bases left between them. CDR3 loop: CASSLAGLQGGDTQYF. In nucleotides, the CDR3 is TGCGCCAGCAGCTTGGCGGGACTCCAGGGTGGAGATACGCAGTATTTT.

V is TRBV12-2 and J is TRBJ2-7; TRBD2 is the table's D call, not checked against the DNA. TRBV12-2 is noted as a pseudogene. The CDR3 totals 18 residues. Written as DNA, the CDR3 is TGTGCAAGTCGCTCGATTCCGGGACTCGGGGTGAGGTCCTACGAGCAGTACTTC. Encoded protein: CASRSIPGLGVRSYEQYF.

The CDR3 here is CASRPLAGYSGANVLTF. As DNA, the CDR3 is TGTGCCAGCAGGCCCTTAGCGGGGTACTCTGGGGCCAACGTCCTGACTTTC. This chain uses TRBV2 with TRBJ2-6; 8 bases fit TRBD2. Unmatched junction bases numbered 7, after V lost 6 bases and J lost 0 bases. This CDR3 is 17 amino acids long. The germline V gene has CDR1 SNHLY and CDR2 FYNNEI.

V gene TRBV5-4 combines with J gene TRBJ1-1; 10 bases are a match to TRBD1. Germline V gives CDR1 SGHNT, CDR2 YYREEE (reference sequence). The ends lost 0 bases at V and 1 base at J; junction bases unmatched: 0. The CDR3 has 15 residues. The CDR3 spells CASSLGTGGNTEAFF. The CDR3 DNA follows: TGTGCCAGCAGCTTGGGGACAGGGGGGAACACTGAAGCTTTCTTT.

J is TRBJ2-2 and V is TRBV11-3, with TRBD1 identical over 10 bases. CDR1 and CDR2 from the germline V gene are SGHNT and YENEEA. The CDR3 consists of 16 residues. With V trimmed by 5 bases and J by 6 bases, 9 bases remained unmatched. CDR3 bases: TGTGCCAGCAGCCCCCAGACAGGGGGCGTTTCCGGGGAGCTGTTTTTT. This encodes CASSPQTGGVSGELFF.

V usage is TRBV5-1 and J usage is TRBJ1-6; no clear D. Trimming cost V 1 base and J 7 bases, with 12 bases left between them. CDR1 is SGHRS and CDR2 is YFSETQ in the germline V gene. This CDR3 is built from 15 residues. The CDR3 here is CASSLNGGSNSPLHF. CDR3 nucleotides: TGCGCCAGCAGCTTGAACGGAGGGAGCAATTCACCCCTCCACTTT.

The chain is built from TRBV4-3 and TRBJ2-7; D may be TRBD1 (6 bases). V was trimmed by 0 bases and J by 3 bases, leaving 15 bases between them. The CDR3 extends over 16 amino acids. CDR1 and CDR2 (germline): LGHNA, YSLEER. The CDR3 reads CASSQDRGSGDYEQYF. The CDR3 DNA reads TGCGCCAGCAGCCAAGATCGAGGGTCAGGGGACTACGAGCAGTACTTC.

This clone was seen more than once but under ten times. This sequence joins TRBV4-1 and TRBJ2-1, with 7 bases aligning to TRBD2. Looked up from germline, CDR1 is MGHRA and CDR2 is YSYEKL. The CDR3 loop spans 18 amino acids. V lost 8 bases to trimming and J lost 2 bases; unmatched junction nucleotides: 18. CDR3 nucleotide sequence: TGCGCCAGCGGGGTGGGGGAGGGCCGTGTGAGTACCTACAATGAGCAGTTCTTC. Translated, it gives CASGVGEGRVSTYNEQFF.

This sequence joins TRBV5-6 and TRBJ2-1; 11 bases line up with TRBD2. The CDR3 spans 15 residues. The germline V gene has CDR1 SGHDT and CDR2 YYEEEE. V lost 1 base to trimming and J lost 8 bases; unmatched junction nucleotides: 5. CDR3 DNA: TGTGCCAGCAGCTTGCTTAGCGGGGGGGCGGATGAGCAGTTCTTC. Its translation: CASSLLSGGADEQFF.